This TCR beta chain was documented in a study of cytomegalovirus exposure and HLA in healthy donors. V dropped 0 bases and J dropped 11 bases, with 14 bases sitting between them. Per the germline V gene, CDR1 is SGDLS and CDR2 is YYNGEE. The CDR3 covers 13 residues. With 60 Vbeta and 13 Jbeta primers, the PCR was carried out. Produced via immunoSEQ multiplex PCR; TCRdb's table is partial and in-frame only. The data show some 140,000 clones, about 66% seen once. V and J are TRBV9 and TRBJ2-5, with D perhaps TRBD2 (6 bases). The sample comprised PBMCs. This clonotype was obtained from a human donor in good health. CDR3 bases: TGTGCCAGCAGCGTAGCCTCCGGGGGTGAGCAGTACTTC. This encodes CASSVASGGEQYF.